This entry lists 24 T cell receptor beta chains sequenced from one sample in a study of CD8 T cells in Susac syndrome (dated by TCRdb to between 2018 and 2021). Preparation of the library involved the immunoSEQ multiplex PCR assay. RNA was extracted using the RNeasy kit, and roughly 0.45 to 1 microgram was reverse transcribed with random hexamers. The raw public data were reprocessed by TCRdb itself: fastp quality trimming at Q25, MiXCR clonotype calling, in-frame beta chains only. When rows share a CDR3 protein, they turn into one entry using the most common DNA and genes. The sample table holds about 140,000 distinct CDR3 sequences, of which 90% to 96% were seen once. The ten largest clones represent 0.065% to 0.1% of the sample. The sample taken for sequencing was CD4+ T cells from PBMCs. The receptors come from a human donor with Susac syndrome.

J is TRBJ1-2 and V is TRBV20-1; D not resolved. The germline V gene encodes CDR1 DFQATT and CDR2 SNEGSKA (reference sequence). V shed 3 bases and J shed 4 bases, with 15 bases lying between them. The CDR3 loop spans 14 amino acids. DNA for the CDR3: TGCAGTGCTAGTCAGGTCCTAGGAGTCTATGGCTACACCTTC. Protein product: CSASQVLGVYGYTF.

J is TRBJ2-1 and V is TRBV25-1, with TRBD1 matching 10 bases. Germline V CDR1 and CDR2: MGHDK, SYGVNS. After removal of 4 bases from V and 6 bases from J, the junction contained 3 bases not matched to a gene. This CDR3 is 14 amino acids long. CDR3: CASSVRTGGNEQFF. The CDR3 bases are TGTGCCAGCAGTGTTCGGACAGGGGGCAATGAGCAGTTCTTC.

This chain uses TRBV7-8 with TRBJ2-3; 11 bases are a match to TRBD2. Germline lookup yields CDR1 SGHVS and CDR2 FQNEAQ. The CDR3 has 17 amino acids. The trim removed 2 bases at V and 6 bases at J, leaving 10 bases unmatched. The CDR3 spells CASSLFFLAGGGDTQYF. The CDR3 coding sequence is TGTGCCAGCAGCTTATTTTTCCTAGCGGGGGGCGGTGATACGCAGTATTTT.

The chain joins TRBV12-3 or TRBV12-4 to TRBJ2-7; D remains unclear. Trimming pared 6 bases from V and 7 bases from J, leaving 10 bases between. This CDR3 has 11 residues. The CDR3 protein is CASSLTEEQYF. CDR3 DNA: TGTGCCAGCAGCTTGACGGAGGAGCAGTACTTC.

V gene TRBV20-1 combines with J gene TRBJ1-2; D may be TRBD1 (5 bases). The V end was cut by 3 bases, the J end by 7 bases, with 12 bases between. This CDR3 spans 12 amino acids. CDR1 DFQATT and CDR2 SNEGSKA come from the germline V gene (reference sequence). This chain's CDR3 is CSASVGTGGYTF. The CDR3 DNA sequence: TGCAGTGCTAGCGTGGGGACGGGTGGCTACACCTTC.

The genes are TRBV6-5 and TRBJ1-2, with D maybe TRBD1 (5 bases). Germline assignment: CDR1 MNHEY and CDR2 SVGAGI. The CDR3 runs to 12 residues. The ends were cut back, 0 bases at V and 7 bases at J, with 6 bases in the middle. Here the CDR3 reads CASSYSRGGYTF. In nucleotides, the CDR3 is TGTGCCAGCAGTTACTCAAGGGGTGGCTACACCTTC.

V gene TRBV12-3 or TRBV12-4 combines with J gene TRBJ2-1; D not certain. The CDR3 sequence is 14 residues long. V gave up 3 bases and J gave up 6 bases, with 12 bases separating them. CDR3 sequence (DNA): TGTGCCAGCAGTTTCGGGCAAGTCCCCAATGAGCAGTTCTTC. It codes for CASSFGQVPNEQFF.

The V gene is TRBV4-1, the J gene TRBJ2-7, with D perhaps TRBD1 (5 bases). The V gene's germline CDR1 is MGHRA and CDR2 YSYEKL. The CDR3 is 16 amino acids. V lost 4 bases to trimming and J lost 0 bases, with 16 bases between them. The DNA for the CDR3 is TGCGCCAGCAGCCCCGGCAGGGCCCCGAGCTCCTACGAGCAGTACTTC. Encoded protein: CASSPGRAPSSYEQYF.

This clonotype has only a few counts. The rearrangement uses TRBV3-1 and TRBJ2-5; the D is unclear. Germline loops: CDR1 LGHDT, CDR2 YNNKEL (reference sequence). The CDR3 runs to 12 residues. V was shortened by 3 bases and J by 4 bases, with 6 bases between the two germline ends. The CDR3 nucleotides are TGTGCCAGCAGCCAGTGGGGAGAGACCCAGTACTTC. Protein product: CASSQWGETQYF.

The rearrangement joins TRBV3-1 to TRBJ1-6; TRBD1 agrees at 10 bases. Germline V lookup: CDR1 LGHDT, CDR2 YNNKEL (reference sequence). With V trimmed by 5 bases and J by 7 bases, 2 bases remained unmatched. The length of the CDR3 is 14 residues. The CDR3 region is CASSAGQGNSPLHF. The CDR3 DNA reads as TGTGCCAGCAGCGCGGGACAGGGGAATTCACCCCTCCACTTT.

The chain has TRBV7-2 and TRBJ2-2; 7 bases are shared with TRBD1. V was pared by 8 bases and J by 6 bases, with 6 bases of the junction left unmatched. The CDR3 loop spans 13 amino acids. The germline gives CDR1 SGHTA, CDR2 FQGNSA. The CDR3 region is CASSSTGSGELFF. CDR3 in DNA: TGTGCCAGCTCCTCGACAGGGTCCGGGGAGCTGTTTTTT.

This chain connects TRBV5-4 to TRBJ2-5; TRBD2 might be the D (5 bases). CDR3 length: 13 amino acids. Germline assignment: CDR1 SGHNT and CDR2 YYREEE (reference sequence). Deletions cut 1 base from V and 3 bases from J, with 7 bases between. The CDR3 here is CASSLIGKETQYF. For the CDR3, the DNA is TGTGCCAGCAGCTTGATCGGGAAAGAGACCCAGTACTTC.

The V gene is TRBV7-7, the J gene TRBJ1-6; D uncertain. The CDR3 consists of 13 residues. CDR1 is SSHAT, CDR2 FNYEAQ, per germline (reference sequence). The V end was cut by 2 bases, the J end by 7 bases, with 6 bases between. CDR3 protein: CASSLSKNSPLHF. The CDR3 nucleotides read TGTGCCAGCAGCTTATCCAAGAATTCACCCCTCCACTTT.

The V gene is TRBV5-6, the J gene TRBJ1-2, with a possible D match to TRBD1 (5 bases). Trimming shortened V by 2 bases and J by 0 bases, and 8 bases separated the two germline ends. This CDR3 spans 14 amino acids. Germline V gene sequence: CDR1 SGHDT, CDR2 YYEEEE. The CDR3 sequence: CASSFGGANYGYTF. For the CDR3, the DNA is TGTGCCAGCAGCTTCGGGGGAGCTAACTATGGCTACACCTTC.

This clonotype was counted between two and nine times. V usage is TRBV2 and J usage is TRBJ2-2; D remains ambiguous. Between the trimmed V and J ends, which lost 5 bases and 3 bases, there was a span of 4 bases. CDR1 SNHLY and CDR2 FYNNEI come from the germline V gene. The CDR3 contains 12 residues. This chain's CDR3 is CASSKDTGELFF. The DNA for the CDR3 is TGTGCCAGCAGTAAGGACACCGGGGAGCTGTTTTTT.

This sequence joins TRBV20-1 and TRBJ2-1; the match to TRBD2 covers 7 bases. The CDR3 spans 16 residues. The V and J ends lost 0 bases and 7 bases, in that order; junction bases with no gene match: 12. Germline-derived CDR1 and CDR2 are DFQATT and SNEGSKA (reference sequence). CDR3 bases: TGCAGTGCTAGAGATTCGGTGGGGCTAGCGGCAAATGAGCAGTTCTTC. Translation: CSARDSVGLAANEQFF.

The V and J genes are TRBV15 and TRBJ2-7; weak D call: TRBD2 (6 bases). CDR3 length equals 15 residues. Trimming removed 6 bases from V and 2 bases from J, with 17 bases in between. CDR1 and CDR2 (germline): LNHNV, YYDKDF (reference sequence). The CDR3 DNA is TGTGCCACCAGAACCGGGAGAGCTGCGACCTACGAGCAGTACTTC. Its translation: CATRTGRAATYEQYF.

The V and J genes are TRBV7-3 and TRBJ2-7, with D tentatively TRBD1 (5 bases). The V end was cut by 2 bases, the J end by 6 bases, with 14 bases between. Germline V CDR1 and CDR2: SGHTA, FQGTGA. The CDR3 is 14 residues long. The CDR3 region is CASSLGRVLLEQYF. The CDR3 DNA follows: TGTGCCAGCAGCTTAGGCAGGGTCCTCCTCGAGCAGTACTTC.

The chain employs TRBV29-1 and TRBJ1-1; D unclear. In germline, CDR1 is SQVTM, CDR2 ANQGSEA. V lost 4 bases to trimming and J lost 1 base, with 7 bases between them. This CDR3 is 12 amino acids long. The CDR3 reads CSVGSANTEAFF. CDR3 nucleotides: TGCAGCGTTGGTTCAGCGAACACTGAAGCTTTCTTT.

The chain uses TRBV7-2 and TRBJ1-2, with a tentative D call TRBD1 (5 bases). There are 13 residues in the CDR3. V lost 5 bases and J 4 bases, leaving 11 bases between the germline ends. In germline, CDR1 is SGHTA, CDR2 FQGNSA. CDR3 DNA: TGTGCCAGCAGCCGGGGGTTTCGCTATGGCTACACCTTC. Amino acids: CASSRGFRYGYTF.

CDR3 sequence: CSVEDGGINYGYTF. DNA of the CDR3: TGCAGCGTTGAAGACGGGGGGATTAACTATGGCTACACCTTC. The chain links TRBV29-1 to TRBJ1-2; D possibly corresponds to TRBD1 (5 bases). The CDR3 sequence is 14 residues long. Germline V lookup: CDR1 SQVTM, CDR2 ANQGSEA. Trimming left V 0 bases short and J 1 base short, with 9 bases between.

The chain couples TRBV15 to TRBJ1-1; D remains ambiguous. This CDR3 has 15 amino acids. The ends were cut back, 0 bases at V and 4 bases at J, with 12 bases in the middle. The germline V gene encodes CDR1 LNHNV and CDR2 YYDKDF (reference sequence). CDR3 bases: TGTGCCACCAGCAGAGATCCAAAACATGGCACTGAAGCTTTCTTT. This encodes CATSRDPKHGTEAFF.

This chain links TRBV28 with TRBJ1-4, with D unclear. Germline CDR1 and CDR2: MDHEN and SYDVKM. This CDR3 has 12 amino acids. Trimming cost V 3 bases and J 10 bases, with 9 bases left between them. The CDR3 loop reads CASSFGMVKLFF. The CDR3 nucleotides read TGTGCCAGCAGTTTTGGAATGGTAAAACTGTTTTTT.

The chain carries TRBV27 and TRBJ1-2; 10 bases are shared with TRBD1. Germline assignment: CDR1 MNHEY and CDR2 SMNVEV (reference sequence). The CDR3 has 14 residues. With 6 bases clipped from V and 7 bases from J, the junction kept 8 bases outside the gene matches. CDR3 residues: CASRQTGGVPGYTF. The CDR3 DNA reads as TGTGCCAGCAGGCAGACAGGGGGCGTGCCTGGCTACACCTTC.